These T cell receptor beta chains were read from a single sample in a study of shared T cell receptors in the human thymus. Sequencing used immunoSEQ multiplex PCR; TCRdb keeps in-frame clones, though not all of them. Here the sample spans a few hundred thousand clones, roughly 94% being singletons. The sequenced sample was thymocytes. The origin of the receptors is a human donor. CDR3s include the opening cysteine and the closing phenylalanine or tryptophan. A D gene is named only where the DNA matches it firmly.

TRBJ1-3	NA	TRBV18	CASSPPRISGNTIYF
TRBJ2-1	NA	TRBV11-2	CASSFWRIYNEQFF
TRBJ1-1	TRBD1	TRBV7-8	CASSLHLRGPLNTEAFF
TRBJ1-5	NA	TRBV28	CASSGSSNQPQHF
TRBJ1-5	NA	TRBV6-4	CASSDRGNQPQHF
TRBJ2-7	NA	TRBV7-9	CASSLAGRYEQYF
TRBJ2-7	TRBD1	TRBV7-9	CASSYKGQGGSYEQYF
TRBJ2-1	TRBD2	TRBV12-5	CASGLAQTGGLADKSSYNEQFF
TRBJ1-1	NA	TRBV7-2	CASSLAQGGVTHGEAFF
TRBJ2-7	NA	TRBV15	CATSREETGYEQYF
TRBJ2-2	NA	TRBV5-1	CASSLTNTGELFF
TRBJ2-1	NA	TRBV9	CASSGGTLRGSYNEQFF
TRBJ2-1	NA	TRBV27	CASSFGGYNEQFF
TRBJ2-1	TRBD2	TRBV4-1	CASSPPNGTSGTDEQFF
TRBJ1-1	NA	TRBV6-1	CASSVKNMNTEAFF
TRBJ1-5	NA	TRBV6-1	CASSGQGRYGQPQHF
TRBJ2-2	TRBD2	TRBV6-1	CATWTRNTGELFF
TRBJ1-2	TRBD1	TRBV5-6	CASSPGTGIYYGYTF
TRBJ2-1	TRBD1	TRBV14	CASSQVLGQGLMNEQFF
TRBJ2-7	NA	TRBV27	CASLTRTEQYF
TRBJ2-7	NA	TRBV6-5	CASSYSGTGEQYF
TRBJ1-1	NA	TRBV5-1	CASSVRDHLFEAFF
TRBJ2-5	TRBD2	TRBV6-1	CASSEASSGRGETQYF
TRBJ2-7	TRBD1	TRBV20-1	CSAGQGSEQYF
TRBJ2-7	NA	TRBV5-5	CASSGRGRGAYEQYF
TRBJ1-2	NA	TRBV11-2	CASSGSPGNNYGYTF
TRBJ2-1	TRBD2	TRBV11-2	CASSRTSGSYNEQFF
TRBJ2-5	TRBD2	TRBV7-6	CASSQLFSSGSNIETQYF
TRBJ2-7	TRBD2	TRBV4-1	CASAPTPSSGRAFDEQYF
TRBJ2-1	NA	TRBV27	CASSLGRSYNEQFF
TRBJ2-1	TRBD2	TRBV4-3	CASSPTLAGGSKDEQFF
TRBJ1-1	TRBD1	TRBV19	CASSPLQGLAFF
TRBJ2-1	TRBD1	TRBV7-2	CASSLRGQGLHLNEQFF
TRBJ1-5	NA	TRBV4-1	CASSQEGGRSNQPQHF
TRBJ1-5	NA	TRBV29-1	CSVGQPNQPQHF
TRBJ1-3	NA	TRBV19	CASSPHRGNTIYF
TRBJ2-7	TRBD2	TRBV19	CASSDPSGRGYEQYF
TRBJ1-5	NA	TRBV27	CASRLRFNQPQHF
TRBJ1-2	NA	TRBV19	CASITGHYGYTF
TRBJ2-7	NA	TRBV14	CASSQDQSSYEQYF
TRBJ1-1	TRBD1	TRBV5-1	CASSLEGANTEAFF
TRBJ1-2	NA	TRBV4-3	CASSPQAEPNYGYTF
TRBJ2-5	NA	TRBV7-6	CASSSLAQTQYF
TRBJ2-1	NA	TRBV6-5	CASSYSGGLLHNEQFF
TRBJ1-2	NA	TRBV18	CASSSGSSLDYGYTF
TRBJ2-3	NA	TRBV11-1	CASSRAPGATDTQYF